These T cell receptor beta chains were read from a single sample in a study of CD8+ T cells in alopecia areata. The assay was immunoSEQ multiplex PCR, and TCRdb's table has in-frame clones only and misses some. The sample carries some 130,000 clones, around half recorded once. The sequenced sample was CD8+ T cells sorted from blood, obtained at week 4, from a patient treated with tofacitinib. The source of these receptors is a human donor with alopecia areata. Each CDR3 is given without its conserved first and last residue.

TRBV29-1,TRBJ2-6,SVELYSGANVLT
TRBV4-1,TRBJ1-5,ASSQEMGFARQPQH
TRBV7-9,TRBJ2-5,ASSQEGTSGETQY
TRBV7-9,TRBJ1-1,ASSPPENTEAF
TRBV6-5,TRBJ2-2,ASSLGESTGELF
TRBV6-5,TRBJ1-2,ASKDNLNYGYT
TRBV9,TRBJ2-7,ASSPQGGPYEQY
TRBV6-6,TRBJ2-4,ASSYPDLAKNIQY
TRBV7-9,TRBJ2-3,ASSPRTASTDTQY
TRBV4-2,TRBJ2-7,ASSQVPTGEDEQY
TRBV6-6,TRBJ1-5,ASSQKNPNQPQH
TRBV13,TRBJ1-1,ASSPLGEAGNTEAF
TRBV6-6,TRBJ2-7,ASSYQSSYEQY
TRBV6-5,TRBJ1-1,ASSREGHTEAF
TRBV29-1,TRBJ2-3,SIGTRMGTDTQY
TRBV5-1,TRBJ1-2,ASSLAQGAVGYT
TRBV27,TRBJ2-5,ASREGWGGVQETQY
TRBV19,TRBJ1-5,ASSPDGNQPQH
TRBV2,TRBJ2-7,ATSGVNDEQY
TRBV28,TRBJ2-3,ASSLFTGGTDTQY